This section outlines one T cell receptor beta chain sequence together with its context. The target of this receptor is not known. The record has no base qualities; no much larger clone is one base away. The source of the sample is a study of blood T cell repertoires in COVID-19 (dated by TCRdb to about 2020). For the study in its entirety: Samples covering the acute and convalescent phases of COVID-19 were provided by collaborators in the United States, Italy and Spain. Nearly every sample came with metadata listing a de-identified subject ID, COVID-19 status, age in years and sex. Where available, HLA class I and class II types were taken from metadata supplied by the sample provider and were not determined by assay-based typing. The samples were drawn from the first 160 participants of the ongoing ImmuneRACE study and from some 1,300 subjects provided by 6 global collaborators. The prospective study material was composed of cDNA or gDNA derived from T cells, B-cell-depleted T cells, or PBMCs. The repertoires were made available in a free public database intended to serve as a resource for research on the immune response to SARS-CoV-2. Deeply sampled blood TCRbeta repertoires from subjects exposed to, actively infected with, or recovered from COVID-19 were included in the dataset.

On the study overall, not on this receptor specifically: The quantity of clinical and demographic metadata differed by source and by participant and was supplied without curation.

V loses 3 bases at its end and J loses 13 bases; junction bases beyond the gene matches: 12. Reading from cysteine to phenylalanine, the CDR3 counts 14 amino acids. Only the CDR3 DNA is retained, 42 bases long and in frame from the first base. CDR1 and CDR2 are read off the germline V gene as SNHLY and FYNNEI. TCRbeta CDR3 regions were amplified from genomic DNA using the immunoSEQ Assay, a bias-controlled multiplex PCR. Regarding the original processing steps: The number of nucleated cells in each sample was estimated by amplification of reference gene primers within the assay. To quantify the absolute abundance of each unique TCRbeta CDR3 rearrangement, sequence reads were collapsed and filtered. For each sample, productive Simpson clonality was calculated by taking the square root of Simpson's diversity index across productive rearrangements. TCRdb carries this immuneACCESS record with in-frame sequences only. Its versions omit some clonotypes, under half of them owing to an unresolved V gene in the studies checked, with the rest unexplained. V and J calls and clone size come straight from that table; D and trimming were deduced from the DNA. The sample table holds roughly 200,000 clones, of which roughly 85% were seen once. 4.5% to 5% of the sample comes from the top ten.

Participants in the prospective study were aged about 18 to 95 years, lived in under 30 United States geographic areas, and enrolled through a virtual design. In the prospective study, cohorts were assigned on the basis of participant-reported clinical history obtained from a screening survey and a study questionnaire. Exposed participants were defined as having been in contact with someone with a PCR-confirmed or clinician-diagnosed COVID-19 case within 2 weeks of study entry. Each participant in the prospective study had whole blood, serum and a nasopharyngeal or oropharyngeal swab collected by mobile phlebotomists. Over a roughly two-month period, participants in the prospective study had the option of providing additional blood draws and questionnaires. Before DNA extraction, blood samples from the prospective study were shipped at room temperature or frozen.

The source is a woman between 45 and 65 years old who had been exposed to COVID-19. Material: PBMCs or T cells enriched from blood (not recorded which). The chain is made from TRBV2 and TRBJ1-2; TRBD1 lines up with 9 middle nucleotides. The DNA reads TGTGCCAGCAGTGATTGGGACAGGGTCCGCGCAGCCACCTTC. Its coded protein is CASSDWDRVRAATF. Outside the CDR3, residues come from the reference TRBV2 and TRBJ1-2 proteins, so the full variable domain is: EPEVTQTPSHQVTQMGQEVILRCVPISNHLYFYWYRQILGQKVEFLVSFYNNEISEKSEIFDDQFSVERPDGSNFTLKIRSTKLEDSAMYFCASSDWDRVRAATFGSGTRLTVV.